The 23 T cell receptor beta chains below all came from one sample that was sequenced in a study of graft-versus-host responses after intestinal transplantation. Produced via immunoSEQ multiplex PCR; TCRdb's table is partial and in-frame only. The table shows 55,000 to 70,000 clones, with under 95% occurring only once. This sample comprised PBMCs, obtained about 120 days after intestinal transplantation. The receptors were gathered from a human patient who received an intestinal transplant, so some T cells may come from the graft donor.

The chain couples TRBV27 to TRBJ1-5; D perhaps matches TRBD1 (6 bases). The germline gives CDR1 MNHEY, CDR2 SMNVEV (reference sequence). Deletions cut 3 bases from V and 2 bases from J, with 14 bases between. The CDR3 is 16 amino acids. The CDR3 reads CASSLSGGHGNQPQHF. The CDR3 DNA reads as TGTGCCAGCAGTTTGAGTGGGGGGCACGGCAATCAGCCCCAGCATTTT.

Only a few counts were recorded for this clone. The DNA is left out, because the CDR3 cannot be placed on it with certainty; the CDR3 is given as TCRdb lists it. The CDR3 sequence is CASSSPRRAGELFF. The chain carries TRBV11-3 and TRBJ2-2; TRBD2 is taken as the D call from the table, unchecked against the DNA. CDR1 and CDR2 from the germline V gene are SGHNT and YENEEA. The CDR3 numbers 14 amino acids, ends counted.

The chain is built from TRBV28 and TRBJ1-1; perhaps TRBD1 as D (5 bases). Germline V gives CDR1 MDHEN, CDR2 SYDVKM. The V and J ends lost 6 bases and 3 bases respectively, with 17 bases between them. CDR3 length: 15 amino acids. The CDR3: CASSWATRQHTEAFF. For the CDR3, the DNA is TGTGCCAGCAGCTGGGCAACCCGACAGCACACTGAAGCTTTCTTT.

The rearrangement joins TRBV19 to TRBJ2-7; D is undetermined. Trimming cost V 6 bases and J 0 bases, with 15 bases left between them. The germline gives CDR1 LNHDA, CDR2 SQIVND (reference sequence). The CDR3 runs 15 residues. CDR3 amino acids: CASRPSARSSYEQYF. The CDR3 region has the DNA TGTGCCAGTAGACCCTCGGCGCGGAGCTCCTACGAGCAGTACTTC.

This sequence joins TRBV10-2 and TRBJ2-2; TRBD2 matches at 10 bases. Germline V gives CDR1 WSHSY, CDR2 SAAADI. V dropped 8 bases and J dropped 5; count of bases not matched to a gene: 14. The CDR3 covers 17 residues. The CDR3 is CASLPFSSGSGTGELFF. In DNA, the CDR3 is TGCGCCAGCTTGCCCTTTTCTAGCGGGAGTGGAACCGGGGAGCTGTTTTTT.

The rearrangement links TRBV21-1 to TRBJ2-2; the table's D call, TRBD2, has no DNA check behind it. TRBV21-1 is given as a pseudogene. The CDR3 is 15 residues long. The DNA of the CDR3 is TGTGCCAGCAGCAATTACTCTCTGAACACCGGGGAGCTGTTTTTT. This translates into CASSNYSLNTGELFF.

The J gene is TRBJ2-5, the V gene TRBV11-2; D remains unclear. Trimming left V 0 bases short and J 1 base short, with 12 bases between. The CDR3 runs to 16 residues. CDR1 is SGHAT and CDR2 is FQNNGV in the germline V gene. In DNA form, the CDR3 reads TGTGCCAGCAGCTTAGATCTTGGACGGTCCCAAGAGACCCAGTACTTC. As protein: CASSLDLGRSQETQYF.

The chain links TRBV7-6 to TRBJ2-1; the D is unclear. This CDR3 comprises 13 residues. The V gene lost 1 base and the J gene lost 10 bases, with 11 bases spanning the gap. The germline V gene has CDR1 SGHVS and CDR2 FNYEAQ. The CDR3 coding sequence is TGTGCCAGCAGCTTAGTCGGGCTCAACGAGCAGTTCTTC. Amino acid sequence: CASSLVGLNEQFF.

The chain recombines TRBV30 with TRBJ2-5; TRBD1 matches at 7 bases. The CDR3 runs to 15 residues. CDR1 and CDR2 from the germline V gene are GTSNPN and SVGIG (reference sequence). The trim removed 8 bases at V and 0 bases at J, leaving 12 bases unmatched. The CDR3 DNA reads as TGTGCCATCCAACCGGGACAGACGTACCAAGAGACCCAGTACTTC. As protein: CAIQPGQTYQETQYF.

The CDR3 region is CASSIEGETQYF. The CDR3 coding sequence is TGTGCCAGCAGCATAGAGGGAGAGACCCAGTACTTC. The chain combines TRBV21-1 with TRBJ2-5; the table names TRBD2, a call not compared with the DNA. TRBV21-1 is given as a pseudogene. The CDR3 has 12 amino acids.

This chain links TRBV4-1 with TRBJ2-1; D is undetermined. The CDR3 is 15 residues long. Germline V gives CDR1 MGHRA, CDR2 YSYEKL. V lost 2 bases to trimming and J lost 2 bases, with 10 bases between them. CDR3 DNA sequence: TGCGCCAGCAGCCAACTCGTGGGCGCCTACAATGAGCAGTTCTTC. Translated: CASSQLVGAYNEQFF.

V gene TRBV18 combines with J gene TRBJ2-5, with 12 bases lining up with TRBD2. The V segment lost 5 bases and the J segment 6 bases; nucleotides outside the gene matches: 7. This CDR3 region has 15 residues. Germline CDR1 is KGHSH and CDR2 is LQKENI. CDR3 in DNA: TGTGCCAGCTCAACTTCTAGCGGGGGGGCCAAGACCCAGTACTTC. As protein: CASSTSSGGAKTQYF.

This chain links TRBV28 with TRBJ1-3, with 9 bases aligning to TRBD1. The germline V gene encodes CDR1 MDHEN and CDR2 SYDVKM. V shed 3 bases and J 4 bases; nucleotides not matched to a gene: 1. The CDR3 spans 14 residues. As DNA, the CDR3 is TGTGCCAGCAGTTTTGGGACAGGGGGAAACACCATATATTTT. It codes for CASSFGTGGNTIYF.

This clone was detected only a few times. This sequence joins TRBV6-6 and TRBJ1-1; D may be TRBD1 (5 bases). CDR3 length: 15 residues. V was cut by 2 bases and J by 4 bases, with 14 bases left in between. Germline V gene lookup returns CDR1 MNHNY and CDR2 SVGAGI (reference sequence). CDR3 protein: CASSYPRGSGTEAFF. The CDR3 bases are TGTGCCAGCAGTTACCCTAGGGGCAGCGGCACTGAAGCTTTCTTT.

CDR3 protein: CASSMREKAYEQYF. The CDR3 region has the DNA TGTGCCAGTAGTATGAGGGAGAAAGCCTACGAGCAGTACTTC. This sequence joins TRBV19 and TRBJ2-7, with D perhaps matching TRBD2 (5 bases). Per germline, CDR1 LNHDA and CDR2 SQIVND (reference sequence). The CDR3 loop spans 14 amino acids. Between the trimmed V and J ends, which lost 3 bases and 2 bases, there was a span of 11 bases.

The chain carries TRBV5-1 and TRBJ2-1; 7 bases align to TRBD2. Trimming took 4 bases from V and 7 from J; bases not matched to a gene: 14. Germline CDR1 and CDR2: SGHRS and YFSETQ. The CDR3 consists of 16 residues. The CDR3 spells CASSLDRDWGGNEQFF. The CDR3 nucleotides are TGCGCCAGCAGCCTAGACCGGGACTGGGGAGGGAATGAGCAGTTCTTC. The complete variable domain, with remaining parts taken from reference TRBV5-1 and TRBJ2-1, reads KAGVTQTPRYLIKTRGQQVTLSCSPISGHRSVSWYQQTPGQGLQFLFEYFSETQRNKGNFPGRFSGRQFSNSRSEMNVSTLELGDSALYLCASSLDRDWGGNEQFFGPGTRLTVL.

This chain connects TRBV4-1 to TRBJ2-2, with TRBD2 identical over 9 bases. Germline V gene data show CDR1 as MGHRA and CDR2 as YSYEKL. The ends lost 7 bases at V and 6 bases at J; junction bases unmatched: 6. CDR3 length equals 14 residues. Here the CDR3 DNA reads TGCGCCAGCAATTTAGGCGGGAGGGCCGGGGAGCTGTTTTTT. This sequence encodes CASNLGGRAGELFF.

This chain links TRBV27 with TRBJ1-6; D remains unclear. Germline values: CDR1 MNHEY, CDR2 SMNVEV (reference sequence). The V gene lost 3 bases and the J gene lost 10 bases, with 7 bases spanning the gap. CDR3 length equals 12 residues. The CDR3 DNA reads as TGTGCCAGCAGTTTTGTGGGGTCACCCCTCCACTTT. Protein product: CASSFVGSPLHF.

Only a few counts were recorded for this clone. The CDR3 sequence is CASTRVTSGPDTQYF. The CDR3 bases are TGTGCCAGCACCCGGGTAACTAGCGGGCCAGATACGCAGTATTTT. The V gene is TRBV6-1, the J gene TRBJ2-3; 9 nucleotides match TRBD2. Germline-derived CDR1 and CDR2 are MNHNS and SASEGT. The V segment lost 7 bases and the J segment 4 bases; nucleotides outside the gene matches: 9. This CDR3 comprises 15 residues.

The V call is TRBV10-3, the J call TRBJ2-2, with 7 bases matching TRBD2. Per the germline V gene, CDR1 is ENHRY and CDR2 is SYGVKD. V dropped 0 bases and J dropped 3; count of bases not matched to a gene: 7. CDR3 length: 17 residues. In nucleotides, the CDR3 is TGTGCCATCAGTGAGTCGAGGGAGGGTATTGACACCGGGGAGCTGTTTTTT. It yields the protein CAISESREGIDTGELFF.

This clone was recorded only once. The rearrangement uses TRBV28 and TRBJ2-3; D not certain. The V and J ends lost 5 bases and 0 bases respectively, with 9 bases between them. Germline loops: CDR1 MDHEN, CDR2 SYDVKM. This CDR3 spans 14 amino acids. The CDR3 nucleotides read TGTGCCAGCAGTCCTCAACTTAGCACAGATACGCAGTATTTT. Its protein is CASSPQLSTDTQYF. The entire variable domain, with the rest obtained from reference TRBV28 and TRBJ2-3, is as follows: DVKVTQSSRYLVKRTGEKVFLECVQDMDHENMFWYRQDPGLGLRLIYFSYDVKMKEKGDIPEGYSVSREKKERFSLILESASTNQTSMYLCASSPQLSTDTQYFGPGTRLTVL.

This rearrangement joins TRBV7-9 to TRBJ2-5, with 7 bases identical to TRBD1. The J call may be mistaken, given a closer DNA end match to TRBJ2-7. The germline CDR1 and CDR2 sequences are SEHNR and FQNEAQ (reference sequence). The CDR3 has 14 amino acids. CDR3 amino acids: CASSLLTGSSEQYF. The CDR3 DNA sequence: TGTGCCAGCAGCCTACTGACAGGGTCAAGCGAGCAGTACTTC.

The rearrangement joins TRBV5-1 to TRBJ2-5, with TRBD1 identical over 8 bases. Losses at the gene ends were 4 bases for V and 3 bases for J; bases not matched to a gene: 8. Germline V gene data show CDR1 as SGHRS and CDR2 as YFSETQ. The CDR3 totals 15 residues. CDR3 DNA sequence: TGCGCCAGCAGCCTTTACGGGACAGGAGAAGAGACCCAGTACTTC. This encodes CASSLYGTGEETQYF.